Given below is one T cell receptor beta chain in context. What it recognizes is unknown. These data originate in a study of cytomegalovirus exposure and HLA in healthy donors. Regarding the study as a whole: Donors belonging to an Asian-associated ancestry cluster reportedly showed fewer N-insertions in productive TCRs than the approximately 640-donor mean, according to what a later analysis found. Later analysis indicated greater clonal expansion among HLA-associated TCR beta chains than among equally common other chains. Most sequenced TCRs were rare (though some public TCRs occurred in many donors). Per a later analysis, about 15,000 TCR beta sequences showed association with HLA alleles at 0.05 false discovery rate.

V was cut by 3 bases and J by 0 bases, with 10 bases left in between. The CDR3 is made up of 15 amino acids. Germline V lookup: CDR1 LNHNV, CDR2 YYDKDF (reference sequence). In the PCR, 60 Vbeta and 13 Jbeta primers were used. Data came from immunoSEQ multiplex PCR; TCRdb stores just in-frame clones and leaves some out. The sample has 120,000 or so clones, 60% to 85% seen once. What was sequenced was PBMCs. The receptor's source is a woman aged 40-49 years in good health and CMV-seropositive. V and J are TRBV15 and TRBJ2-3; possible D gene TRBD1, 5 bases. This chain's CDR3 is CATSSAQGSTDTQYF. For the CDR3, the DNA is TGTGCCACCAGCAGCGCCCAGGGCAGCACAGATACGCAGTATTTT.